These 11 T cell receptor beta chains came from one sample sequenced in a study of shared clonotypes between healthy human individuals. TCRdb's copy holds only in-frame clones and misses some; the assay was immunoSEQ multiplex PCR. The sample holds 450,000 to 600,000 clones; 75% to 85% are singletons and the top ten take roughly 13%. Sequencing used PBMCs. These receptors were taken from a middle-aged woman in good health. Some clones in this sample may be carry-over from other donors' samples.

This clone has just a few counts. V gene TRBV11-3 combines with J gene TRBJ2-3; 13 positions match TRBD2. The CDR3 is 16 amino acids. The V gene's germline CDR1 is SGHNT and CDR2 YENEEA. After removal of 5 bases from V and 4 bases from J, the junction contained 6 bases not matched to a gene. CDR3 coding DNA: TGTGCCAGCAGCATTGGACTAGCGGGAGCCTCAGATACGCAGTATTTT. It specifies CASSIGLAGASDTQYF. The full variable domain, its missing parts supplied by reference TRBV11-3 and TRBJ2-3, is EAGVVQSPRYKIIEKKQPVAFWCNPISGHNTLYWYLQNLGQGPELLIRYENEEAVDDSQLPKDRFSAERLKGVDSTLKIQPAELGDSAVYLCASSIGLAGASDTQYFGPGTRLTVL.

V usage is TRBV27 and J usage is TRBJ2-5, with TRBD2 matching over 7 bases. The CDR3 spans 15 residues. Losses at the gene ends were 5 bases for V and 4 bases for J; bases not matched to a gene: 10. CDR1 and CDR2 from the germline V gene are MNHEY and SMNVEV (reference sequence). In nucleotides, the CDR3 is TGTGCCAGCAGTACCCGACTGGGAGGGGTAGAGACCCAGTACTTC. Protein sequence: CASSTRLGGVETQYF.

The chain has TRBV2 and TRBJ2-1; tentatively, D is TRBD1 or TRBD2 (6 bases each). Germline V lookup: CDR1 SNHLY, CDR2 FYNNEI. The CDR3 is 15 residues long. Trimming cost V 2 bases and J 11 bases, with 19 bases left between them. The DNA for the CDR3 is TGTGCCAGCAGTGAATCGGGGGCCGTGCTATGGCAGCAGTTCTTC. Translating gives CASSESGAVLWQQFF.

The gene calls are TRBV19 and TRBJ2-1; 9 nucleotides match TRBD2. The CDR3 length is 16 residues. V lost 3 bases and J lost 8; bases outside the gene matches: 11. Germline loops: CDR1 LNHDA, CDR2 SQIVND (reference sequence). CDR3: CASSIWASGTRDEQFF. Here the CDR3 DNA reads TGTGCCAGTAGTATTTGGGCTAGCGGGACGAGGGATGAGCAGTTCTTC.

The chain recombines TRBV2 with TRBJ2-3; D may correspond to TRBD1 or TRBD2 (5 bases each). The V end was cut by 4 bases, the J end by 5 bases, with 7 bases between. Germline V gives CDR1 SNHLY, CDR2 FYNNEI. The CDR3 runs 12 residues. The CDR3, as DNA: TGTGCCAGCAGTGTGGGGGAAGATACGCAGTATTTT. Protein sequence: CASSVGEDTQYF.

The chain has TRBV6-5 and TRBJ2-5, with TRBD1 matching 9 bases. Germline CDR1 reads MNHEY; CDR2 reads SVGAGI. The V gene end was trimmed by 5 bases and the J gene end by 1 base; junction bases not matched to a gene: 5. There are 15 residues in the CDR3. CDR3: CASSSSDRGQETQYF. In nucleotides, the CDR3 is TGTGCCAGCAGTAGCTCGGACAGGGGCCAAGAGACCCAGTACTTC.

The chain couples TRBV2 to TRBJ2-3; TRBD1 aligns across 8 bases. The ends lost 5 bases at V and 1 base at J; junction bases unmatched: 5. In germline, CDR1 is SNHLY, CDR2 FYNNEI. The CDR3 is 15 residues long. DNA of the CDR3: TGTGCCAGCAGTAATGACAGGGGCGGCACAGATACGCAGTATTTT. Its translation is CASSNDRGGTDTQYF.

This clone was seen more than once but under ten times. The chain has TRBV25-1 and TRBJ2-5; 7 bases map to TRBD2. The CDR3 totals 14 residues. Germline V CDR1 and CDR2: MGHDK, SYGVNS. The trim removed 2 bases at V and 7 bases at J, leaving 7 bases unmatched. The CDR3 region has the DNA TGTGCCAGCAGTGAACGCGCCCAGCGGGGGACCCAGTACTTC. It is translated as CASSERAQRGTQYF.

The chain links TRBV9 to TRBJ2-7; D is ambiguous. V was clipped by 0 bases and J by 3 bases, with 10 bases between them. This CDR3 comprises 14 residues. Germline CDR1 reads SGDLS; CDR2 reads YYNGEE. The CDR3 nucleotides read TGTGCCAGCAGCGTAGGGCAGTACTACTACGAGCAGTACTTC. Amino acid sequence: CASSVGQYYYEQYF.

DNA of the CDR3: TGTGCCAGCGAGGCGGGGGCGGGCAATGAGCAGTTCTTC. This encodes CASEAGAGNEQFF. The chain has TRBV2 and TRBJ2-1; TRBD2 is a possible D gene (7 bases). This CDR3 has 13 residues. V was clipped by 8 bases and J by 6 bases, with 14 bases between them. Germline V gives CDR1 SNHLY, CDR2 FYNNEI.

V is TRBV6-4 and J is TRBJ2-7, with 8 bases fitting TRBD1. The ends lost 3 bases at V and 4 bases at J; junction bases unmatched: 8. CDR3 length: 15 amino acids. Per the germline V gene, CDR1 is MRHNA and CDR2 is SNTAGT. CDR3 DNA: TGTGCCAGCAGTGAAGAGGCAGGGGGCATGTACGAGCAGTACTTC. Translated, it gives CASSEEAGGMYEQYF.